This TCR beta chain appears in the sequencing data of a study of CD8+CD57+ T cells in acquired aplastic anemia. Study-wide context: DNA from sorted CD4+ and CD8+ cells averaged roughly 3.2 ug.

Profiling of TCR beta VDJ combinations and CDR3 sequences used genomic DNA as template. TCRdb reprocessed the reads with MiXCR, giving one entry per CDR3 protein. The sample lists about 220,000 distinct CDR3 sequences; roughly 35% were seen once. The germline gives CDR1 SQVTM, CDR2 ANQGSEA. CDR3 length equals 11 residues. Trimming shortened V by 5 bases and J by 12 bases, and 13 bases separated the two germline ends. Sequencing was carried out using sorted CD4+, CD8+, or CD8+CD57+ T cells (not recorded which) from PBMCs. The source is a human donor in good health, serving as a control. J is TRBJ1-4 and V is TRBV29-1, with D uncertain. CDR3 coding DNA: TGCAGCGTTTTGACACCCGAGGAACTGTTTTTT. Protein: CSVLTPEELFF.